This TCR beta chain was observed in a study of OX40 agonist ivuxolimab in advanced cancers. Findings and limits, study-wide: In the 0.1 to 3.0 mg/kg range, CD4+ and CD8+ blood T cells had expanded clonally by week 6. Expanded clones were, on average, more numerous in CD8+ T cells than in CD4+.

Concerning this clone itself: Its cognate antigen is unknown.

The protocol was immunoSEQ multiplex PCR, while the TCRdb copy is restricted to in-frame clones and leaves out a portion. The sample records about 82,000 clones, about 92% being singletons. CDR1 and CDR2 (germline): SGHTA, FQGNSA. The V and J ends lost 6 bases and 4 bases, in that order; junction bases with no gene match: 7. The CDR3 has 15 amino acids. The TCR originated in an adult with an advanced solid tumor such as melanoma, head and neck, liver or kidney cancer. The chain uses TRBV7-2 and TRBJ2-2; 8 bases fit TRBD1. The sample consisted of CD4+ or CD8+ T cells sorted from blood, taken in a trial of the OX40 agonist ivuxolimab. The CDR3 DNA sequence: TGTGCCAGCAGATTGGACAGGGCGGGCACCGGGGAGCTGTTTTTT. This translates into CASRLDRAGTGELFF.